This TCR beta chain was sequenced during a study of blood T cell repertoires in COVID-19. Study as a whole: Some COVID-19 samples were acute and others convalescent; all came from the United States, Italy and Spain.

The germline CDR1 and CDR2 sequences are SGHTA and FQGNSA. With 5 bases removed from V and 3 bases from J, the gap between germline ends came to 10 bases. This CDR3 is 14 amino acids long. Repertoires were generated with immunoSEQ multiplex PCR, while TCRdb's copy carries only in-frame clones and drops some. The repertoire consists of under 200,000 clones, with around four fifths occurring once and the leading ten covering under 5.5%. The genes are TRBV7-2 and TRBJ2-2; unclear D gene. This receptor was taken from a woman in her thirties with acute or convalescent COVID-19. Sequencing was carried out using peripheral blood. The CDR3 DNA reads TGTGCCAGCAGCCGTAGTCGAGACACCGGGGAGCTGTTTTTT. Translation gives CASSRSRDTGELFF.